This T cell receptor beta chain was recovered during a study of blood T cells in healthy people across ages. Every sample had a minimum of 6 million PBMCs isolated. The CDR3 runs to 16 residues. Losses at the gene ends were 0 bases for V and 5 bases for J; bases not matched to a gene: 3. Next came a second PCR, run for about 6 to 12 cycles, which used a sample-barcoded 5' primer along with a J-beta primer mix. TCRdb analysed the 5' RACE reads with MiXCR anew, one entry per CDR3 protein. Among more than 550,000 distinct CDR3 sequences listed, 22% were seen once. The J gene is TRBJ2-2, the V gene TRBV6-7; 10 positions match TRBD2. TRBV6-7 is reported as an ORF; its role is uncertain. Sequenced: blood. The receptor comes from a man between 65 and 85 years old in good health. CDR3 nucleotide sequence: TGTGCCAGCAGTTACTCACTAGCGGGACGGACCGGGGAGCTGTTTTTT. Translated: CASSYSLAGRTGELFF.